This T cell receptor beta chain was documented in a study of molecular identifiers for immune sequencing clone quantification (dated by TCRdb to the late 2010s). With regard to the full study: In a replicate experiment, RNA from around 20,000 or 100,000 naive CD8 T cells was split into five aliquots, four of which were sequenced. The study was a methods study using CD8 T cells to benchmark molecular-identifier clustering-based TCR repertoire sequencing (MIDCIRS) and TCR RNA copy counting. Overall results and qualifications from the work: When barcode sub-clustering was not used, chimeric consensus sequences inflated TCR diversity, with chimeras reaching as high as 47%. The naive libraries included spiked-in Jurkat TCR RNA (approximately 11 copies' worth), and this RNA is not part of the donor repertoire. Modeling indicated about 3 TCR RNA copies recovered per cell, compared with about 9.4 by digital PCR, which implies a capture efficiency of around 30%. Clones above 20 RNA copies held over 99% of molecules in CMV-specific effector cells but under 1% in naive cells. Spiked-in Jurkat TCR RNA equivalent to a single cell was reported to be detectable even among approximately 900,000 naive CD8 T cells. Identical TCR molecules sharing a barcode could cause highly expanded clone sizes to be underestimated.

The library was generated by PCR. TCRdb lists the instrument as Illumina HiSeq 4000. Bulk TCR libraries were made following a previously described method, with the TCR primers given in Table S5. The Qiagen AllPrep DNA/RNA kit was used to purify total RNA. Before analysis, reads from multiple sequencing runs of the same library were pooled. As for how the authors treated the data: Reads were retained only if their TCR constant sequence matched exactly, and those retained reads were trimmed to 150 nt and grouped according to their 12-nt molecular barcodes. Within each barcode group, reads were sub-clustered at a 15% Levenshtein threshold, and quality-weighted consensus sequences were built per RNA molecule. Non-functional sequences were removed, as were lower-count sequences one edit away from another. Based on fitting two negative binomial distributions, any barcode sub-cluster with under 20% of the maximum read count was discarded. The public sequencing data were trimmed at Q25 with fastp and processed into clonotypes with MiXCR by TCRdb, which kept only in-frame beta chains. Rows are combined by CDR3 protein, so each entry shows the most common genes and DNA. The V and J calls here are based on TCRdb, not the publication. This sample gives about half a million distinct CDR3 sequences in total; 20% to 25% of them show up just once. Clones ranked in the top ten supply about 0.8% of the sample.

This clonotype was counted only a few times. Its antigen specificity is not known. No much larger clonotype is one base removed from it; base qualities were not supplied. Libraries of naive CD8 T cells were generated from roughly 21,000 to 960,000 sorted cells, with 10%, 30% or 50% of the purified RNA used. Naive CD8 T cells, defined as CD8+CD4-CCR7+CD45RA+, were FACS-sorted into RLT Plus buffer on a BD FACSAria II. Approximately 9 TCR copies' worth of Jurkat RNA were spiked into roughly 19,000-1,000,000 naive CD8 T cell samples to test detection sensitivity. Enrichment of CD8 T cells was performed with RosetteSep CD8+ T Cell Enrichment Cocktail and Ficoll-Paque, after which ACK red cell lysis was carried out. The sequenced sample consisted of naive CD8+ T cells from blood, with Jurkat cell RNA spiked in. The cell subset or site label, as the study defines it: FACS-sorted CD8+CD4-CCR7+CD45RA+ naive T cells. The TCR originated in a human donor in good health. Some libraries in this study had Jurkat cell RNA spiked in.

The CDR3 region: CASRAGTSGPIGRGFF. The DNA sequence is given as TGTGCCAGCAGAGCAGGGACTAGCGGTCCTATAGGCCGGGGGTTCTTC. The V gene is TRBV12-3 or TRBV12-4 and the J gene is TRBJ2-1, and 11 junction bases match TRBD2. The germline V and J ends show losses of 6 bases and 15 bases respectively, and no gene match explains 19 bases of the junction. The CDR3 covers 16 residues, taking in both the cysteine and the phenylalanine. The read is trimmed to its CDR3 DNA, 48 bases read in frame from base 1.